Reported below is one T cell receptor beta chain. During active infection, Seattle patients enrolled and were then monitored through disease. These data come from a study of blood T cell repertoires in COVID-19. Study-level information: Sources were T cells, B-cell-depleted T cells, or PBMCs; the material itself was cDNA or gDNA.

TCRdb's table, derived via immunoSEQ multiplex PCR, lists solely in-frame clones and lacks some. The sample includes hundreds of thousands of clones, more than 70% of them seen just once. The CDR3 runs to 14 residues. V lost 1 base to trimming and J lost 6 bases, with 10 bases between them. CDR1 is SGHTA and CDR2 is FQGTGA in the germline V gene. The chain has TRBV7-3 and TRBJ2-1, with D possibly being TRBD2 (7 bases). This receptor was taken from a woman in her twenties or thirties with COVID-19, enrolled during active disease. Sequencing used peripheral blood. The CDR3 sequence: CASSLKGGGNEQFF. CDR3 DNA sequence: TGTGCCAGCAGCTTAAAGGGGGGGGGCAATGAGCAGTTCTTC. Complete variable domain (other parts from reference TRBV7-3 and TRBJ2-1): GAGVSQTPSNKVTEKGKYVELRCDPISGHTALYWYRQSLGQGPEFLIYFQGTGAADDSGLPNDRFFAVRPEGSVSTLKIQRTERGDSAVYLCASSLKGGGNEQFFGPGTRLTVL.